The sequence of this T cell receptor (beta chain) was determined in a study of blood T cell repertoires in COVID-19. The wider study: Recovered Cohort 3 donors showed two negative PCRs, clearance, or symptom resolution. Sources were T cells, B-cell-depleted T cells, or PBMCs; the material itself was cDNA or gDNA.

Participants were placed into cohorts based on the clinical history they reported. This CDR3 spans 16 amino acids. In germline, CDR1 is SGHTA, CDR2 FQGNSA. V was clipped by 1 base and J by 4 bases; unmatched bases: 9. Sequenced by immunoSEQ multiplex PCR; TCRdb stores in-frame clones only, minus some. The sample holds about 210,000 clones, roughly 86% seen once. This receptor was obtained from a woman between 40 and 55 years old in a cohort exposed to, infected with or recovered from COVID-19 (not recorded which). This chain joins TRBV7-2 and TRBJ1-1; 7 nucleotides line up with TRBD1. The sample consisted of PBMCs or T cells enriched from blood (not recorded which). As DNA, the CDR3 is TGTGCCAGCAGCTTAGGCGATTACAGGGGAGGCACTGAAGCTTTCTTT. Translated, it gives CASSLGDYRGGTEAFF.